The present TCR beta chain was sequenced within a study of CD8+ T cells in alopecia areata. Study-wide points: Relative to mice, TCR sharing across patients was less clear, a difference possibly HLA-related. It was lesional scalp, especially alopecia totalis/universalis, that showed higher clonality than normal scalp.

With regard to this clone: Its antigen is unknown.

Extraction of RNA preceded its reverse transcription into cDNA, which served as the sequencing template. Using immunoSEQ multiplex PCR, the repertoire was profiled, and TCRdb retains in-frame clones only, with some absent. The sample consists of 150,000 to 200,000 clones, 65% of them appearing once. The sample's treatment: oral pan-JAK inhibitor, 5-10 mg twice daily. Collected material from alopecia areata patients comprised lesional scalp punch biopsies and peripheral blood. The receptor's source is a human donor with alopecia areata. The specimen was CD4+ T cells sorted from blood, collected at week 4, from a patient treated with tofacitinib.

The CDR3 spells CASSQGGQSNTEAFF. For the CDR3, the DNA is TGCGCCAGCAGCCAAGGAGGACAGTCCAACACTGAAGCTTTCTTT. This chain links TRBV4-3 with TRBJ1-1; perhaps TRBD1 as D (6 bases). Trimming removed 1 base at V and 2 bases at J, with 11 bases between. CDR3 length equals 15 residues. Germline V gives CDR1 LGHNA, CDR2 YSLEER.